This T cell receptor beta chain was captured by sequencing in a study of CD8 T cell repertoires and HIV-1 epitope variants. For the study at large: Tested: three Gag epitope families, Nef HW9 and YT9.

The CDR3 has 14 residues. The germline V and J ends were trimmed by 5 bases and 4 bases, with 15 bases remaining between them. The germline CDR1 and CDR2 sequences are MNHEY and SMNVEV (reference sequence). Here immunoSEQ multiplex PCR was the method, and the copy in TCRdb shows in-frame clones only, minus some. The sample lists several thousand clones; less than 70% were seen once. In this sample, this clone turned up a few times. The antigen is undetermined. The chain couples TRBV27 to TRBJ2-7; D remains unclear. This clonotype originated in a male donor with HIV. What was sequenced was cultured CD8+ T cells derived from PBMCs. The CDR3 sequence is CASSLQQNGYEQYF. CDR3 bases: TGTGCCAGCAGTCTCCAGCAAAATGGTTACGAGCAGTACTTC.